This paragraph reports one T cell receptor beta chain. Its antigen is currently unknown. As for the donors, each was a healthy bone marrow donor. The data belong to a study of cytomegalovirus exposure and HLA in healthy donors. General study findings and limits: In a later analysis, common viral pathogens appeared linked to several of the most significant clusters. A missense DCLRE1C variant was associated with V- and J-gene trimming of TCR beta chains in a later analysis, and an independent cohort replicated the association. Most likely, a cluster of highly shared sequence variants arose as a sequencing artifact.

Trimming took off 2 bases at V and 7 bases at J, with 14 bases between the two ends. Germline V gene sequence: CDR1 KGHSH, CDR2 LQKENI. This CDR3 has 14 residues. The study ran its PCR with 60 Vbeta and 13 Jbeta primers. The repertoire was sequenced with immunoSEQ multiplex PCR; TCRdb's copy has only in-frame clones and lacks some. The repertoire consists of roughly 180,000 clones, with about 85% occurring once and the leading ten covering around 1.4%. The TCR was taken from a girl aged 10-17 years in good health and CMV-seropositive. The gene calls are TRBV18 and TRBJ1-2, with D unresolved. Sequences were obtained from PBMCs. CDR3 protein: CASSPREGTLGYTF. In DNA form, the CDR3 reads TGTGCCAGCTCACCAAGGGAGGGAACTCTTGGCTACACCTTC. The whole variable domain, filled in from reference TRBV18 and TRBJ1-2, reads NAGVMQNPRHLVRRRGQEARLRCSPMKGHSHVYWYRQLPEEGLKFMVYLQKENIIDESGMPKERFSAEFPKEGPSILRIQQVVRGDSAAYFCASSPREGTLGYTFGSGTRLTVV.